Listed below are T cell receptor beta chains from one sample, sequenced in a study of low-dose radiotherapy and immunotherapy resistance in tumors. TCRdb re-called the reads through MiXCR, storing one row per CDR3 protein. The repertoire has around 90,000 distinct CDR3 sequences, about 20% of them found once; the top ten carry approximately 6%. Specimen: PBMCs, collected before treatment. The receptor set was obtained from a male donor with prostate cancer. CDR3s include the opening cysteine and the closing phenylalanine or tryptophan. D genes are given only for firm matches. Some rows mark clone size as missing; the rest say once, few, many or name a class of expanded clone.

>-|few|TRBJ1-4|TRBV30
TGTGCCTGTACAGGGCTAACTAATGAAAAACTGTTTTTT
CACTGLTNEKLFF
>-|many|TRBJ2-7|TRBV28
TGTGCCAGTAATCGGGGGACGGAAGGCGAGCAGTACTTC
CASNRGTEGEQYF
>-|many|TRBJ1-6|TRBV30
TGTGCTGAGGCGGAGGCATATAATTCACCCCTCCACTTT
CAEAEAYNSPLHF
>TRBD2|many|TRBJ2-3|TRBV5-1
TGCGCCAGCTCAACTAGCGGGAGTTTGGATACGCAGTATTTT
CASSTSGSLDTQYF
>-|many|TRBJ2-7|TRBV4-3
TGCGCCAGCAGCCAAGACCGGGGGCAGGTCTACGAGCAGTACTTC
CASSQDRGQVYEQYF
>TRBD2|many|TRBJ2-1|TRBV7-3
TGTGCCAGCAGCTTGGGACTAGCGGTTGACAATGAGCAGTTCTTC
CASSLGLAVDNEQFF
>TRBD1|many|TRBJ2-7|TRBV14
TGTGCCAGCAGCCAAGGTTGGACAGGGAACTACGAGCAGTACTTC
CASSQGWTGNYEQYF
>-|many|TRBJ2-5|TRBV20-1
TGCAGTGCTAGAGCCCCCCTTGGGGGTGGGAAAGAGACCCAGTACTTC
CSARAPLGGGKETQYF
>TRBD2|many|TRBJ2-1|TRBV29-1
TGCAGCGTTGGGAGGACTAGCGGGGTTCAAGGTGAGCAGTTCTTC
CSVGRTSGVQGEQFF
>-|many|TRBJ1-3|TRBV4-3
TGCGCCAGCAGCCCGTCTCTACCTGGACAGACTGGAAACACCATATATTTT
CASSPSLPGQTGNTIYF
>-|few|TRBJ2-2|TRBV4-2
TGTGCCAGCAGCCAAGATGGGGCAGGCCGTGGCACCGGGGAGCTGTTTTTT
CASSQDGAGRGTGELFF
>TRBD2|few|TRBJ2-5|TRBV5-6
TGTGCCAGCAGCCCACGGAAGGGACTAGCGGGGGGTCAGACCCAGTACTTC
CASSPRKGLAGGQTQYF
>-|many|TRBJ2-7|TRBV12-3/TRBV12-4
TGTGCCAGCAGGGGACCCGAGGACGAGCAGTACTTC
CASRGPEDEQYF
>TRBD2|-|TRBJ2-1|TRBV29-1
TGCAGCGCATTAGCGGGGGGCTGGGATGAGCAGTTCTTC
CSALAGGWDEQFF
>-|many|TRBJ2-7|TRBV4-1
TGCGCCAGCAGCCAGACCGGGACCCCGGTGCGCGAGCAGTACTTC
CASSQTGTPVREQYF
>-|many|TRBJ2-7|TRBV5-1
TGCGCCAGCAGCCCCGAAGGAGCCTACGAGCAGTACTTC
CASSPEGAYEQYF
>TRBD1|-|TRBJ2-2|TRBV19
TGTGCCAGTAGTATGGACAGGGGGAGCATCGCGAACACCGGGGAGCTGTTTTTT
CASSMDRGSIANTGELFF
>TRBD2|-|TRBJ2-5|TRBV6-2/TRBV6-3
TGTGCCAGCAGTTACGGGGGACTACCACAAGAGACCCAGTACTTC
CASSYGGLPQETQYF
>TRBD1|many|TRBJ1-2|TRBV20-1
TGCAGTGCTGGGACAGGGAAGGTAACGGGAGGCTACACCTTC
CSAGTGKVTGGYTF
>TRBD2|many|TRBJ2-1|TRBV5-1
TGTGCCAGCAGCCCTAGGACTAGCGGGAGACTCTCCTACAATGAGCAGTTCTTC
CASSPRTSGRLSYNEQFF
>-|many|TRBJ2-1|TRBV7-8
TGTGCCAGCAGCCCGAGGGACTTGAACAATGAGCAGTTCTTC
CASSPRDLNNEQFF
>-|many|TRBJ2-1|TRBV18
TGTGCCAGCTCACCAGGTGGCAGGGTAACCGGTGAGCAGTTCTTC
CASSPGGRVTGEQFF
>TRBD1|many|TRBJ2-4|TRBV28
TGTGCCAGCAGTCAGGGACAGGGAAACATTCAGTACTTC
CASSQGQGNIQYF
>-|many|TRBJ2-5|TRBV29-1
TGCAGCGTTGACTTGTCGGGGGAAGAGACCCAGTACTTC
CSVDLSGEETQYF
>-|many|TRBJ1-4|TRBV20-1
TGCAGTGCTAGAGATAGAAGGGTTTCTGAAAAACTGTTTTTT
CSARDRRVSEKLFF
>-|many|TRBJ2-1|TRBV6-2/TRBV6-3
TGTGCCGCATGCGACGGCCGATTCTCCTACAATGAGCAGTTCTTC
CAACDGRFSYNEQFF
>-|many|TRBJ1-1|TRBV6-2/TRBV6-3
TGTGCCAGCAGTTACGGGACGAGTGAAGCTTTCTTT
CASSYGTSEAFF
>-|many|TRBJ1-1|TRBV4-1
TGCGCCAGCAGCCGGCGGGGGTACACTGAAGCTTTCTTT
CASSRRGYTEAFF
>TRBD2|-|TRBJ2-5|TRBV10-3
TGTGCCATCAGTGAAGCTAGCGGGAGAGAGACCCAGTACTTC
CAISEASGRETQYF
>TRBD1|-|TRBJ2-1|TRBV4-2
TGTGCCAGCAGCCGGACAGGGTCCTACTATGAGCAGTTCTTC
CASSRTGSYYEQFF
>-|many|TRBJ1-5|TRBV18
TGTGCCAGCTCATCGTCCGGGGGTCAGCCCCAGCATTTT
CASSSSGGQPQHF
>-|many|TRBJ2-2|TRBV7-2
TGTGCCAGCAGCTTAGGATGGGGGGCCGGGGAGCTGTTTTTT
CASSLGWGAGELFF
>TRBD1|-|TRBJ1-5|TRBV12-3/TRBV12-4
TGTGCCAGCAGTTTAATAACAGGGGGCTTGAATCAGCCCCAGCATTTT
CASSLITGGLNQPQHF
>TRBD1|many|TRBJ2-7|TRBV20-1
TGCAGTGCGGTGGGGGACAGGGGATACGAGCAGTACTTC
CSAVGDRGYEQYF
>-|-|TRBJ1-4|TRBV6-2/TRBV6-3
TGTGCCAGCAGCCTCGCGGGGGCATATGTTTCTAATGAAAAACTGTTTTTT
CASSLAGAYVSNEKLFF
>-|many|TRBJ1-5|TRBV7-9
TGTGCCAGCAGCTTAATTAGCAATCAGCCCCAGCATTTT
CASSLISNQPQHF
>TRBD1|many|TRBJ1-5|TRBV6-5
TGTGCCAGCAGTTTCACAGGGGGCGCGGGGCAGCCCCAGCATTTT
CASSFTGGAGQPQHF
>TRBD2|medium-sized|TRBJ2-3|TRBV7-2
TGTGCCAGCAGCCCGGGGCTAGCGGGGGGGCCCTTAGATACGCAGTATTTT
CASSPGLAGGPLDTQYF
>-|many|TRBJ2-5|TRBV4-3
TGCGCCAGCAGCCAATCTGACGGTCAAGAGACCCAGTACTTC
CASSQSDGQETQYF
>TRBD1|many|TRBJ2-7|TRBV4-1
TGCGCCAGCAGCCAAGGGGGACAGGGAATTTACGAGCAGTACTTC
CASSQGGQGIYEQYF
>-|few|TRBJ1-1|TRBV20-1
TGCAGTGCTAAGGGCGAGGGCACTGAAGCTTTCTTT
CSAKGEGTEAFF
>-|many|TRBJ2-2|TRBV5-1
TGCGCCAGCAGCTCCGGGACGGTAAACACCGGGGAGCTGTTTTTT
CASSSGTVNTGELFF
>-|many|TRBJ1-1|TRBV12-3/TRBV12-4
TGTGCCAGCACCAGACTCGGGATTAACACTGAAGCTTTCTTT
CASTRLGINTEAFF
>TRBD1|many|TRBJ2-5|TRBV6-1
TGTGCCAGCAGACAAGGACAGGGGATTGAGACCCAGTACTTC
CASRQGQGIETQYF
>-|few|TRBJ2-3|TRBV5-1
TGCGCCAGCAGCTTAATCACCCGCTCGGATACGCAGTATTTT
CASSLITRSDTQYF